This T cell receptor beta chain was captured by sequencing in a study of monozygotic twins with inflammatory bowel disease (dated 2019 in TCRdb). Background for the entire study: A total of about 28 monozygotic twin pairs were included in the full study, comprising nine German pairs (four IBD-concordant, five IBD-discordant) and 19 IBD-discordant Danish pairs. The search for disease-associated traits relied mainly on comparing, within discordant pairs, IBD patients with their genetically identical healthy co-twins. Each individual had, on average, about 151 000 unique TCRalpha sequences and 181 000 unique TCRbeta sequences available for analysis. Paper-wide results and their limitations: Background noise and inter-individual variability may have been introduced into the repertoires by the differing immunosuppressive treatments among patients. Compared with healthy twins, IBD patients shared fewer clonotypes with other individuals, and the difference was most pronounced in patients with signs of disease activity. Concordant and discordant twins showed no difference in repertoire similarity, possibly because of limited statistical power. No single strong signal or clonotype linked to IBD turned up in the results, so the idea that one exists was not supported. IBD patients had lower TCRbeta repertoire diversity, measured by the inverse Simpson index, than their healthy co-twins. The analysis was unable to tell different T cell subtypes apart.

From each donor, a 2.5 ml peripheral blood sample was collected into PAXgene tubes and kept at -80 degrees C. Without T cell sorting, total RNA was isolated from whole blood using the PAXgene blood miRNA kit on an automated QIAcube. Deep TCRalpha and TCRbeta repertoire profiling with unique molecular barcoding was performed on peripheral blood of monozygotic twin pairs concordant or discordant for inflammatory bowel disease. Smoking habits were recorded for all twin pairs, with individuals classified as current, former or never smokers. Taken from the germline V gene, the CDR1 and CDR2 loops are SQVTM and ANQGSEA. Including cysteine and phenylalanine, the CDR3 has 14 amino acids. No DNA has been recorded. The protocol used for the library was 5' RACE. The input for every TCR library was around 3,600 ng of total RNA. For each sample, cDNA synthesis was carried out in eight separate reactions using SMARTScribe reverse transcriptase. During cDNA synthesis, template switching introduced unique molecular identifiers that contained a 6-nucleotide sample barcode. Two nested PCRs of about 16 and 10 cycles amplified the TCRalpha and TCRbeta cDNA, and bead purification followed each PCR. Before amplification, cDNA was treated with uracil DNA-glycosylase and purified using the QIAquick PCR purification kit. The second PCR was the step at which Illumina TruSeq-compatible adapters and sample-specific barcodes were added. Library quality and concentration were assessed using TapeStation and Qubit, and 4.5 to 5.5 ng of each library was pooled. Pooled libraries were sequenced on an Illumina HiSeq2500 single-index Rapid Run with 2 x 100 bp reads and custom sequencing primers. Per the original workflow: UMI-based consensus assembly with MiGEC version 1.2.6 was used to correct PCR and sequencing errors. MiXCR version 2.1.1 was used to carry out V(D)J alignment, clonotype assembly and CDR3 extraction. Normalisation of gene usage, clonotype sharing and MAIT/NKT TCR abundance was achieved by analysing the top 1000, 10 000 and 20 000 clonotypes per sample. After downsampling to 27 000 UMIs, diversity was calculated as the inverse Simpson index using the vegan R package. Paired Mann-Whitney U tests were applied to discordant twin pairs, with Benjamini-Hochberg correction for multiple testing. TCRdb reprocessed the sequencing reads and holds a single record per CDR3 protein sequence, with no DNA. The V and J calls come from TCRdb's annotation, not from the publication. For this sample, the table gives a few hundred thousand distinct CDR3 sequences. Approximately 2.4% of the sample is held by the ten biggest clonotypes.

A remark on this clonotype: What this receptor recognizes is not known.

The sequence links TRBV29-1 to TRBJ1-1. Material for sequencing was blood. The source is a human donor with ulcerative colitis or Crohn's disease, or a healthy co-twin of an affected twin (not recorded which). The CDR3 has the sequence CSVEAGGQNTEAFF.